This TCR beta chain comes out of a study of blood T cell repertoires in COVID-19. Study overall: COVID-19 samples, acute and convalescent, were from the United States, Italy and Spain.

Here immunoSEQ multiplex PCR was the method, and the copy in TCRdb shows in-frame clones only, minus some. Here the sample spans 200,000 or so clones, about four fifths being singletons. The CDR3 spans 18 residues. The material sequenced was peripheral blood. This receptor was obtained from a woman between 65 and 79 years old with active or convalescent COVID-19. V and J are TRBV12-2 and TRBJ2-7; the table assigns TRBD2, which was not confirmed against the DNA. TRBV12-2 is a recognized pseudogene. DNA of the CDR3: TGTGCAAGTCGCGCTAGAGGGCCCGGGGGGGGCGAAGCCTACGAGCAGTACTTC. It translates to CASRARGPGGGEAYEQYF.